These 3 T cell receptor beta chains originate from one sample sequenced in a study of blood T cell repertoires in COVID-19. Clones were read by immunoSEQ multiplex PCR, and TCRdb kept only the in-frame ones, dropping some. The sample lists approximately 150,000 clones, less than 85% occurring once. Sequencing used peripheral blood. The receptor set was obtained from a woman in her sixties with COVID-19, enrolled during active disease.

V usage is TRBV11-3 and J usage is TRBJ2-2; perhaps TRBD2 as D (5 bases). The CDR3 length is 13 residues. In germline, CDR1 is SGHNT, CDR2 YENEEA. The ends were cut back, 5 bases at V and 3 bases at J, with 7 bases in the middle. The chain's CDR3 is CASSALDTGELFF. The CDR3 bases are TGTGCCAGCAGCGCACTAGACACCGGGGAGCTGTTTTTT.

This rearrangement joins TRBV7-8 to TRBJ2-2, with 7 bases fitting TRBD2. The CDR3 is 18 residues long. The V and J ends lost 5 bases and 0 bases, in that order; junction bases with no gene match: 12. In germline, CDR1 is SGHVS, CDR2 FQNEAQ. CDR3 in DNA: TGTGCCAGCAGCCCCCGACTAGCCTCTACTGCGAACACCGGGGAGCTGTTTTTT. It is translated as CASSPRLASTANTGELFF.

The genes are TRBV12-3 or TRBV12-4 and TRBJ1-4, with TRBD1 matching 7 bases. CDR3 size: 13 residues. Trimming cost V 7 bases and J 7 bases; bases outside gene matches: 6. CDR3 protein: CASMGTEGEKLFF. The CDR3 DNA follows: TGTGCCAGCATGGGGACAGAGGGTGAAAAACTGTTTTTT.